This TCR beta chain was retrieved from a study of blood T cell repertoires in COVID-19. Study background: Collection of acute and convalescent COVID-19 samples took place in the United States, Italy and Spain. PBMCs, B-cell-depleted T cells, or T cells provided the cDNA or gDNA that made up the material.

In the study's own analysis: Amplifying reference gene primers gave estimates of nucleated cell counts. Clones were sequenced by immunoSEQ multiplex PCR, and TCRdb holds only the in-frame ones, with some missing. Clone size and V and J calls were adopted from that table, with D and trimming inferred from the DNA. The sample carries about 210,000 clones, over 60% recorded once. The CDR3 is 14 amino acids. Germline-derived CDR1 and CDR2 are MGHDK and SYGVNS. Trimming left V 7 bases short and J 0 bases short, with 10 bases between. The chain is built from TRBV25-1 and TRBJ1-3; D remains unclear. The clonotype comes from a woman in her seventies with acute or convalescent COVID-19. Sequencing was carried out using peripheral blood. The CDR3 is CASTPTASGNTIYF. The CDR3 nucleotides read TGTGCCAGCACCCCCACAGCCTCTGGAAACACCATATATTTT.